This T cell receptor (beta chain) came from a study of shared clonotypes between healthy human individuals. Overall study context: Each donor contributed plates that comprised three CD4 naive, three CD4 memory, two CD8 naive and one CD8 memory.

This clone was detected only once. The split of CD4+ cells yielded CD45RA+ naive and CD45RA-negative memory subsets. Clones were sequenced by immunoSEQ multiplex PCR, and TCRdb holds only the in-frame ones, with some missing. Of over a million clones listed, approximately 97% are singletons. The CDR3 sequence is 15 residues long. Germline CDR1 is MNHEY and CDR2 is SMNVEV (reference sequence). Trimming removed 6 bases at V and 0 bases at J, with 12 bases between. The chain links TRBV27 to TRBJ1-5; D gene ambiguous. This sequence was found in a man younger than 45 in good health. Specimen: naive CD4+ T cells sorted from blood. Specified subset: CD45RA+ positively selected. The CDR3 sequence is CASRPRFDSNQPQHF. CDR3 nucleotides: TGTGCCAGCAGACCCAGATTCGATAGCAATCAGCCCCAGCATTTT.